Each of the 32 T cell receptor beta chains below was sequenced from the same sample in a study of OX40 agonist ivuxolimab in advanced cancers. The method was immunoSEQ multiplex PCR; TCRdb's version includes in-frame clones alone and lacks a portion of them. The table lists 45,000 to 55,000 clones, around 90% of them singletons. This material consisted of CD4+ or CD8+ T cells sorted from blood, taken in a trial of the OX40 agonist ivuxolimab. Receptors were obtained from an adult with an advanced solid tumor such as melanoma, head and neck, liver or kidney cancer.

The chain uses TRBV6-6 and TRBJ2-7; 8 nucleotides agree with TRBD2. With 7 bases clipped from V and 5 bases from J, the junction kept 10 bases outside the gene matches. Germline V gives CDR1 MNHNY, CDR2 SVGAGI (reference sequence). The CDR3 has 14 residues. CDR3 in amino acids: CASNPSGPPNEQYF. For the CDR3, the DNA is TGTGCCAGCAACCCTAGCGGGCCCCCCAACGAGCAGTACTTC.

The gene calls are TRBV10-3 and TRBJ1-2; D is unresolved. From germline, CDR1 is ENHRY and CDR2 SYGVKD. The CDR3 spans 15 residues. With 0 bases removed from V and 6 bases from J, the gap between germline ends came to 14 bases. The CDR3 nucleotides are TGTGCCATCAGTGAGTCGGAGTCCTACTTGAATGGCTACACCTTC. Its translation is CAISESESYLNGYTF.

The chain recombines TRBV18 with TRBJ1-1; maybe TRBD1 (5 bases). This CDR3 has 14 residues. Per germline, CDR1 KGHSH and CDR2 LQKENI. Trimming removed 3 bases from V and 5 bases from J, with 13 bases in between. The CDR3 DNA is TGTGCCAGCTCACCCATTGACAGTCGGACTGAAGCTTTCTTT. Its protein is CASSPIDSRTEAFF.

The chain joins TRBV2 to TRBJ2-6; no clear D gene. V shed 4 bases and J shed 0 bases, with 7 bases lying between them. CDR1 is SNHLY and CDR2 is FYNNEI in the germline V gene. The CDR3 extends over 15 amino acids. Here the CDR3 DNA reads TGTGCCAGCAGTGCGCGGTTCTCTGGGGCCAACGTCCTGACTTTC. It is translated as CASSARFSGANVLTF. Full variable domain (remainder filled in from reference TRBV2 and TRBJ2-6): EPEVTQTPSHQVTQMGQEVILRCVPISNHLYFYWYRQILGQKVEFLVSFYNNEISEKSEIFDDQFSVERPDGSNFTLKIRSTKLEDSAMYFCASSARFSGANVLTFGAGSRLTVL.

V and J are TRBV18 and TRBJ2-3; 9 bases are a match to TRBD2. The germline V gene encodes CDR1 KGHSH and CDR2 LQKENI. The CDR3 is 16 residues long. V dropped 8 bases and J dropped 2; count of bases not matched to a gene: 11. Here the CDR3 reads CASRPAGGLPTDTQYF. The CDR3, as DNA: TGTGCCAGCCGACCAGCGGGAGGCCTCCCCACAGATACGCAGTATTTT.

The rearrangement links TRBV6-5 to TRBJ1-5; TRBD1 aligns across 9 bases. Germline lookup yields CDR1 MNHEY and CDR2 SVGAGI. This CDR3 spans 14 amino acids. After removal of 6 bases from V and 7 bases from J, the junction contained 7 bases not matched to a gene. The CDR3 sequence is CASSPGQGRQPQHF. The CDR3 nucleotides are TGTGCCAGCAGCCCCGGACAGGGGAGGCAGCCCCAGCATTTT.

This clone was observed a single time. V gene TRBV29-1 combines with J gene TRBJ2-2; 9 nucleotides match TRBD1. The CDR3 is 14 residues long. Germline-derived CDR1 and CDR2 are SQVTM and ANQGSEA. V lost 5 bases, J lost 8 bases, and 9 bases stayed unmatched. CDR3 in amino acids: CSVQTGGGLGELFF. CDR3 bases: TGCAGCGTTCAAACAGGGGGCGGTTTGGGGGAGCTGTTTTTT.

This chain joins TRBV28 and TRBJ2-7, with 8 positions matching TRBD2. The CDR3 length is 16 residues. Per germline, CDR1 MDHEN and CDR2 SYDVKM. Trimming at V came to 4 bases and at J to 11 bases, leaving 19 bases not matched to a gene. The CDR3 sequence is CASSSLSGSRGLREYF. CDR3 nucleotides: TGTGCCAGCAGTTCCCTAAGCGGGAGCCGAGGCCTACGAGAGTACTTC. Variable domain in full (rest from reference TRBV28 and TRBJ2-7): DVKVTQSSRYLVKRTGEKVFLECVQDMDHENMFWYRQDPGLGLRLIYFSYDVKMKEKGDIPEGYSVSREKKERFSLILESASTNQTSMYLCASSSLSGSRGLREYFGPGTRLTVT.

The genes are TRBV30 and TRBJ1-1; 8 bases align to TRBD1. Germline V gene data show CDR1 as GTSNPN and CDR2 as SVGIG (reference sequence). Unmatched junction bases numbered 22, after V lost 4 bases and J lost 0 bases. This CDR3 is 20 amino acids long. CDR3 loop: CAWTRSGTGKGTPMNTEAFF. The CDR3, as DNA: TGTGCCTGGACCCGGAGCGGGACAGGAAAGGGTACCCCTATGAACACTGAAGCTTTCTTT.

This chain links TRBV6-1 with TRBJ1-2, with no clear D. V was cut by 6 bases and J by 0 bases, with 8 bases left in between. Per the germline V gene, CDR1 is MNHNS and CDR2 is SASEGT. The CDR3 is made up of 13 amino acids. The CDR3 is CASRHTTNYGYTF. The CDR3 bases are TGTGCCAGCAGACACACAACTAACTATGGCTACACCTTC.

This chain connects TRBV4-2 to TRBJ1-2; possible D gene TRBD1, 5 bases. CDR1 and CDR2 (germline): LGHNA, YNFKEQ. V lost 1 base and J lost 0, with 18 bases in between. The CDR3 runs to 18 residues. This CDR3 is CASSQVLWDGTTNYGYTF. In DNA form, the CDR3 reads TGTGCCAGCAGCCAAGTGCTCTGGGACGGAACTACTAACTATGGCTACACCTTC.

This chain links TRBV14 with TRBJ2-5; no firm D call. V dropped 3 bases and J dropped 3 bases, with 14 bases sitting between them. CDR1 and CDR2 (germline): SGHDN, FVKESK. The CDR3 is 15 residues long. The CDR3 protein is CASSQRTGGEETQYF. CDR3 nucleotides: TGTGCCAGCAGCCAGAGGACCGGCGGAGAAGAGACCCAGTACTTC.

J is TRBJ1-3 and V is TRBV21-1. TRBV21-1 is a recognized pseudogene. This CDR3 is 18 amino acids long. CDR3 loop: CASSKAEVRRGSGNTIYF. DNA for the CDR3: TGTGCCAGCAGCAAAGCGGAAGTTCGGAGGGGCTCTGGAAACACCATATATTTT.

The rearrangement uses TRBV11-2 and TRBJ2-6, with no clear D. This CDR3 is 14 amino acids long. From germline, CDR1 is SGHAT and CDR2 FQNNGV. The germline V and J ends were trimmed by 7 bases and 0 bases, with 7 bases remaining between them. CDR3 protein: CASTTVSGANVLTF. CDR3 DNA sequence: TGTGCCAGCACGACGGTCTCTGGGGCCAACGTCCTGACTTTC.

The V and J genes are TRBV19 and TRBJ1-3; 7 bases map to TRBD1. J was trimmed by 0 bases and V by 9 bases; bases with no gene match: 8. This CDR3 contains 15 residues. CDR1 is LNHDA and CDR2 is SQIVND in the germline V gene (reference sequence). For the CDR3, the DNA is TGTGCCAGCAGGACTGGGACAGTCTCTGGAAACACCATATATTTT. This encodes CASRTGTVSGNTIYF.

This chain connects TRBV28 to TRBJ2-5, with D hard to call. The J call may not be correct, given that the DNA end is closer to TRBJ2-7. The CDR3 loop spans 13 amino acids. Germline assignment: CDR1 MDHEN and CDR2 SYDVKM. CDR3 loop: CASSLSDIHEQYF. The CDR3 DNA follows: TGTGCCAGCAGTTTATCCGACATCCACGAGCAGTACTTC.

Remarks on this clone: This CDR3 is also generated by other DNA sequences in the sample. The CDR3 sequence is CASSPQGNTEAFF. The DNA of the CDR3 is TGTGCCAGCTCACCTCAGGGTAACACTGAAGCTTTCTTT. The chain carries TRBV18 and TRBJ1-1; weak D call: TRBD1 (5 bases). The CDR3 has 13 amino acids. Germline loops: CDR1 KGHSH, CDR2 LQKENI. V lost 3 bases, J lost 2 bases, and 7 bases lay in between.

The rearrangement uses TRBV28 and TRBJ2-7; TRBD1 is a possible D gene (6 bases). The germline CDR1 and CDR2 sequences are MDHEN and SYDVKM. Trimming left V 3 bases short and J 2 bases short, with 11 bases between. The CDR3 extends over 14 amino acids. The CDR3 nucleotides read TGTGCCAGCAGTTTGCGGACAGTCCCCTACGAGCAGTACTTC. The encoded protein is CASSLRTVPYEQYF. Full variable domain (rest looked up from reference TRBV28 and TRBJ2-7): DVKVTQSSRYLVKRTGEKVFLECVQDMDHENMFWYRQDPGLGLRLIYFSYDVKMKEKGDIPEGYSVSREKKERFSLILESASTNQTSMYLCASSLRTVPYEQYFGPGTRLTVT.

J is TRBJ1-4 and V is TRBV15, with a weak D call TRBD1 (5 bases). Germline loops: CDR1 LNHNV, CDR2 YYDKDF (reference sequence). The ends were cut back, 5 bases at V and 4 bases at J, with 17 bases in the middle. The CDR3 consists of 16 residues. The CDR3 nucleotides are TGTGCCACCAGCCGAACGGGGACGGTGAATAATGAAAAACTGTTTTTT. It encodes CATSRTGTVNNEKLFF.

This chain joins TRBV5-1 and TRBJ2-2, with TRBD1 identical over 9 bases. Per germline, CDR1 SGHRS and CDR2 YFSETQ. V shed 3 bases and J 6 bases; nucleotides not matched to a gene: 3. The CDR3 loop spans 14 amino acids. CDR3 region: CASSWTGVSGELFF. The CDR3 bases are TGCGCCAGCAGCTGGACAGGGGTGTCCGGGGAGCTGTTTTTT.

The J gene is TRBJ1-4, the V gene TRBV7-9; D is undetermined. The CDR3 spans 15 residues. The germline gives CDR1 SEHNR, CDR2 FQNEAQ (reference sequence). The ends were cut back, 3 bases at V and 8 bases at J, with 16 bases in the middle. The CDR3 nucleotides are TGTGCCAGCAGCTTTTCGTCCGGGGAAAGGGAAAAACTGTTTTTT. Residues: CASSFSSGEREKLFF.

The count of this clone is one. This chain links TRBV10-2 with TRBJ1-1; 11 positions match TRBD1. J was trimmed by 6 bases and V by 4 bases; bases with no gene match: 25. The CDR3 loop spans 21 amino acids. CDR1 and CDR2 (germline): WSHSY, SAAADI. In DNA, the CDR3 is TGCGCCAGCAGTGGTGTTGGGACAGGGGGGGTTAATGGGCATCTTACAGCTGAAGCTTTCTTT. As protein: CASSGVGTGGVNGHLTAEAFF.

Of note for this clone: One end of the junction is discordant with germline, which a read error may explain. The chain's CDR3 is CASSTLQGWKDEQCF. CDR3 in DNA: TGTGCCAGCAGTACTTTACAGGGTTGGAAAGACGAGCAGTGCTTC. V gene TRBV28 combines with J gene TRBJ2-7; weak D call: TRBD1 (6 bases). The CDR3 is made up of 15 amino acids. Germline loops: CDR1 MDHEN, CDR2 SYDVKM.

The rearrangement links TRBV6-6 to TRBJ1-1, with a tentative D call TRBD1 (6 bases). There are 13 residues in the CDR3. From germline, CDR1 is MNHNY and CDR2 SVGAGI (reference sequence). Trimming cost V 6 bases and J 4 bases, with 12 bases left between them. The CDR3 coding sequence is TGTGCCAGCAGAGACAGGTATGGCACTGAAGCTTTCTTT. It yields the protein CASRDRYGTEAFF.

The CDR3 nucleotides are TGTGCCAGCAGTTTGGAGGGGCCGAACACCGGGGAGCTGTTTTTT. Its protein product is CASSLEGPNTGELFF. The chain uses TRBV27 and TRBJ2-2; D possibly corresponds to TRBD2 (6 bases). Germline-derived CDR1 and CDR2 are MNHEY and SMNVEV (reference sequence). V shed 3 bases and J shed 0 bases, with 8 bases lying between them. This CDR3 spans 15 amino acids.

The chain uses TRBV28 and TRBJ2-7; 9 positions match TRBD2. This CDR3 contains 14 residues. The V gene end was trimmed by 3 bases and the J gene end by 4 bases; junction bases not matched to a gene: 4. Germline lookup yields CDR1 MDHEN and CDR2 SYDVKM. The CDR3 region is CASSFSGRGYEQYF. CDR3 coding DNA: TGTGCCAGCAGTTTTAGCGGGAGAGGTTACGAGCAGTACTTC. Full variable domain (remainder filled in from reference TRBV28 and TRBJ2-7): DVKVTQSSRYLVKRTGEKVFLECVQDMDHENMFWYRQDPGLGLRLIYFSYDVKMKEKGDIPEGYSVSREKKERFSLILESASTNQTSMYLCASSFSGRGYEQYFGPGTRLTVT.

This clone occurred once. The chain carries TRBV9 and TRBJ1-4; D gene unclear. The V end was cut by 4 bases, the J end by 4 bases, with 14 bases between. The germline V gene encodes CDR1 SGDLS and CDR2 YYNGEE. This CDR3 is built from 15 residues. CDR3 loop: CASSPSPAGNEKLFF. The CDR3 coding sequence is TGTGCCAGCAGCCCGAGCCCGGCGGGTAATGAAAAACTGTTTTTT.

The chain employs TRBV5-1 and TRBJ1-1; 9 nucleotides match TRBD1. CDR3 length: 15 residues. The V and J ends lost 4 bases and 3 bases, in that order; junction bases with no gene match: 7. Germline V CDR1 and CDR2: SGHRS, YFSETQ. This CDR3 reads CASSIGQGLYTEAFF. The CDR3 bases are TGCGCCAGCAGCATCGGACAGGGGTTATACACTGAAGCTTTCTTT.

This clone was observed a few times. The V and J genes are TRBV4-1 and TRBJ2-3, with 10 bases that match TRBD2. This CDR3 comprises 19 residues. Germline loops: CDR1 MGHRA, CDR2 YSYEKL. Germline trimming cut 1 base from V and 6 bases from J; bases unmatched to any gene: 16. CDR3 sequence: CASSQGFVPSGRALDTQYF. CDR3 nucleotide sequence: TGCGCCAGCAGCCAAGGATTTGTGCCGAGCGGGAGGGCCCTCGATACGCAGTATTTT.

The J gene is TRBJ1-4, the V gene TRBV19; no clear D gene. Germline loops: CDR1 LNHDA, CDR2 SQIVND (reference sequence). V lost 9 bases, J lost 0 bases, and 11 bases lay in between. There are 14 residues in the CDR3. CDR3 sequence reads: CASSTAATNEKLFF. The CDR3 DNA is TGTGCCAGCTCAACAGCCGCAACTAATGAAAAACTGTTTTTT.

The genes are TRBV29-1 and TRBJ2-2, with 8 bases that match TRBD2. V shed 6 bases, J shed 4 bases, and the junction held 4 bases outside the gene matches. The germline CDR1 and CDR2 sequences are SQVTM and ANQGSEA. The CDR3 has 13 amino acids. The CDR3 region is CSVRGGGTGELFF. For the CDR3, the DNA is TGCAGCGTCCGGGGGGGTGGCACCGGGGAGCTGTTTTTT.

The V call is TRBV5-4, the J call TRBJ2-5; D uncertain. This CDR3 comprises 14 residues. V was trimmed by 0 bases and J by 5 bases, leaving 11 bases between them. Germline V CDR1 and CDR2: SGHNT, YYREEE (reference sequence). CDR3 region: CASSLGGIGETQYF. DNA of the CDR3: TGTGCCAGCAGCTTGGGTGGAATCGGGGAGACCCAGTACTTC.